Shown below are 25 T cell receptor beta chains from a single sample sequenced in a study of blood T cell repertoires in COVID-19. Profiling relied on immunoSEQ multiplex PCR, and the TCRdb table lists in-frame clones only, not all of them. The sample carries around 170,000 clones, roughly nine tenths recorded once. The material sequenced was peripheral blood. Source of these receptors: a young man who had recovered from COVID-19.

The CDR3 protein is CASSPRVATSDDEQFF. CDR3 nucleotides: TGTGCCAGCTCACCACGGGTCGCGACTAGCGACGATGAGCAGTTCTTC. V and J are TRBV18 and TRBJ2-1; 8 bases match TRBD2. CDR1 KGHSH and CDR2 LQKENI come from the germline V gene. The junction had 10 bases not matched to a gene; V was cut back by 1 base and J by 8 bases. The CDR3 has 16 amino acids.

The sample holds one count of this clone. The chain joins TRBV6-5 to TRBJ1-2, with TRBD1 matching over 11 bases. The germline V gene encodes CDR1 MNHEY and CDR2 SVGAGI. Losses at the gene ends were 2 bases for V and 4 bases for J; bases not matched to a gene: 6. This CDR3 has 16 amino acids. CDR3 coding DNA: TGTGCCAGCAGTTACAGGACAGGGGGCGATTTCTATGGCTACACCTTC. Residues: CASSYRTGGDFYGYTF.

The chain carries TRBV19 and TRBJ1-2; TRBD1 aligns across 9 bases. Germline V gives CDR1 LNHDA, CDR2 SQIVND (reference sequence). Unmatched junction bases numbered 0, after V lost 2 bases and J lost 2 bases. The CDR3 contains 14 residues. The CDR3 region has the DNA TGTGCCAGTAGTATAACAGGGGGCAACTATGGCTACACCTTC. It codes for CASSITGGNYGYTF.

This clone appeared once. This rearrangement joins TRBV6-2 or TRBV6-3 to TRBJ1-1; D unclear. Trimming left V 7 bases short and J 2 bases short, with 14 bases between. The CDR3 is made up of 14 amino acids. Germline V gene data show CDR1 as MNHEY and CDR2 as SVGEGT. The CDR3 reads CASIPAVGNTEAFF. The CDR3 bases are TGTGCCAGCATCCCCGCGGTGGGTAACACTGAAGCTTTCTTT.

The chain joins TRBV6-5 to TRBJ2-5; 9 positions agree with TRBD1. The CDR3 contains 15 residues. The V segment lost 6 bases and the J segment 6 bases; nucleotides outside the gene matches: 11. Germline CDR1 is MNHEY and CDR2 is SVGAGI. Here the CDR3 reads CASRRDREIQKTQYF. The CDR3 region has the DNA TGTGCCAGCAGGAGGGACAGGGAGATTCAGAAGACCCAGTACTTC.

The CDR3 protein is CASSAVGDSEAFF. The CDR3 DNA reads as TGTGCCAGCTCGGCCGTTGGAGACTCTGAAGCTTTCTTT. The chain recombines TRBV18 with TRBJ1-1; D gene ambiguous. V lost 6 bases, J lost 6 bases, and 14 bases lay in between. The length of the CDR3 is 13 residues. Germline CDR1 KGHSH, CDR2 LQKENI.

This chain uses TRBV9 with TRBJ2-5; a possible D gene is TRBD1 (5 bases). The V and J ends lost 0 bases and 0 bases respectively, with 9 bases between them. Germline V lookup: CDR1 SGDLS, CDR2 YYNGEE. CDR3 length: 15 amino acids. Here the CDR3 DNA reads TGTGCCAGCAGCGTAGCTGGGGCATACCAAGAGACCCAGTACTTC. As protein: CASSVAGAYQETQYF. The full variable domain, rest sourced from reference TRBV9 and TRBJ2-5, is DSGVTQTPKHLITATGQRVTLRCSPRSGDLSVYWYQQSLDQGLQFLIQYYNGEERAKGNILERFSAQQFPDLHSELNLSSLELGDSALYFCASSVAGAYQETQYFGPGTRLLVL.

The V call is TRBV12-3 or TRBV12-4, the J call TRBJ1-2, with D uncertain. V shed 7 bases and J shed 3 bases, with 12 bases lying between them. This CDR3 contains 13 residues. The CDR3 region has the DNA TGTGCCAGCACCCTGGTGGGAGACTATGGCTACACCTTC. Translating it yields CASTLVGDYGYTF.

The chain uses TRBV7-9 and TRBJ2-1, with 8 bases identical to TRBD2. Trimming cost V 5 bases and J 8 bases; bases outside gene matches: 14. CDR1 is SEHNR and CDR2 is FQNEAQ in the germline V gene (reference sequence). The CDR3 is 16 amino acids. CDR3: CASSTPGGLANDEQFF. The CDR3 DNA is TGTGCCAGCAGCACCCCGGGGGGGCTAGCCAACGATGAGCAGTTCTTC.

This chain connects TRBV24-1 to TRBJ1-1, with TRBD1 identical over 7 bases. With 7 bases clipped from V and 0 bases from J, the junction kept 1 base outside the gene matches. Germline V gives CDR1 KGHDR, CDR2 SFDVKD. The CDR3 is 13 residues long. CDR3 region: CATRGQLNTEAFF. CDR3 nucleotide sequence: TGTGCCACCAGGGGACAGTTGAACACTGAAGCTTTCTTT.

The chain couples TRBV29-1 to TRBJ2-1; 10 nucleotides agree with TRBD2. The CDR3 is 14 amino acids. Per the germline V gene, CDR1 is SQVTM and CDR2 is ANQGSEA. V shed 0 bases, J shed 15 bases, and the junction held 11 bases outside the gene matches. The CDR3, as DNA: TGCAGCGTTGAAGATCGAGCAAGCGGGAGGGCGGCGTTCTTC. As protein: CSVEDRASGRAAFF.

CDR3 region: CASSLAGQGANEQFF. The CDR3 DNA is TGCGCCAGCAGCTTGGCGGGACAGGGGGCAAATGAGCAGTTCTTC. The rearrangement links TRBV5-1 to TRBJ2-1; 12 bases match TRBD1. V shed 0 bases and J 7 bases; nucleotides not matched to a gene: 2. CDR1 SGHRS and CDR2 YFSETQ come from the germline V gene. The CDR3 runs to 15 residues.

For the CDR3, the DNA is TGTGCCAGCAGTTACGACTACGCAGGGGGCTACGAGCAGTACTTC. Its protein product is CASSYDYAGGYEQYF. This chain joins TRBV6-2 or TRBV6-3 and TRBJ2-7; 7 bases match TRBD1. The J segment lost 3 bases and the V segment lost 2 bases, leaving 7 bases of the junction unmatched. The CDR3 spans 15 residues. Germline CDR1 reads MNHEY; CDR2 reads SVGEGT.

The rearrangement joins TRBV6-5 to TRBJ1-4; 7 bases are a match to TRBD1. CDR3 length equals 14 residues. The V and J ends lost 7 bases and 8 bases, in that order; junction bases with no gene match: 10. The germline V gene encodes CDR1 MNHEY and CDR2 SVGAGI. CDR3: CASKAGTDKEKLFF. The CDR3 DNA reads TGTGCCAGCAAAGCCGGGACAGATAAAGAAAAACTGTTTTTT.

The genes are TRBV7-2 and TRBJ2-7; TRBD1 might be the D (6 bases). V was shortened by 4 bases and J by 2 bases, with 21 bases between the two germline ends. Looked up from germline, CDR1 is SGHTA and CDR2 is FQGNSA. The CDR3 has 17 residues. The CDR3 region has the DNA TGTGCCAGCAGCTATGATTCCCGGGACACTATAACCTACGAGCAGTACTTC. Amino acids: CASSYDSRDTITYEQYF. Drawing the rest from reference TRBV7-2 and TRBJ2-7, the complete variable domain is GAGVSQSPSNKVTEKGKDVELRCDPISGHTALYWYRQSLGQGLEFLIYFQGNSAPDKSGLPSDRFSAERTGGSVSTLTIQRTQQEDSAVYLCASSYDSRDTITYEQYFGPGTRLTVT.

This chain uses TRBV18 with TRBJ2-7, with 12 bases lining up with TRBD1. The CDR3 has 13 residues. CDR1 KGHSH and CDR2 LQKENI come from the germline V gene. The V and J ends lost 9 bases and 9 bases, in that order; junction bases with no gene match: 9. CDR3: CASTGTGGKGQYF. CDR3 DNA: TGTGCCAGTACCGGGACAGGGGGCAAGGGGCAGTACTTC.

The rearrangement links TRBV24-1 to TRBJ2-7, with 10 positions matching TRBD1. The CDR3 covers 15 residues. Germline V lookup: CDR1 KGHDR, CDR2 SFDVKD. V shed 2 bases and J 7 bases; nucleotides not matched to a gene: 7. The CDR3 DNA is TGTGCCACCAGTGATTCGGGGACAGGGGCGCGGGAGCAGTACTTC. Translation gives CATSDSGTGAREQYF.

CDR3 bases: TGTGCCAGTAGTATAACCAGCCGGGGAGCCGCGCGGACTGAAGCTTTCTTT. The encoded protein is CASSITSRGAARTEAFF. The chain couples TRBV19 to TRBJ1-1; no reliable D call. Germline CDR1 is LNHDA and CDR2 is SQIVND (reference sequence). The CDR3 consists of 17 residues. Trimming removed 2 bases at V and 5 bases at J, with 21 bases between.

The CDR3 region has the DNA TGTGCCAGCAGCTTAGGCGGGACTATAAGCTCCTACGAGCAGTACTTC. Its protein is CASSLGGTISSYEQYF. The chain employs TRBV7-2 and TRBJ2-7; 7 bases match TRBD2. With 1 base clipped from V and 0 bases from J, the junction kept 6 bases outside the gene matches. The CDR3 sequence is 16 residues long. Germline values: CDR1 SGHTA, CDR2 FQGNSA.

V and J are TRBV7-2 and TRBJ1-1; D is possibly TRBD1 (5 bases). Looked up from germline, CDR1 is SGHTA and CDR2 is FQGNSA. The CDR3 totals 15 residues. V was pared by 0 bases and J by 5 bases, with 13 bases between. The CDR3, as DNA: TGTGCCAGCAGCTTAGCCCTGCGGGGGAGGACTGAAGCTTTCTTT. This gives the protein CASSLALRGRTEAFF.

This sequence joins TRBV19 and TRBJ1-1; 8 bases agree with TRBD1. With V trimmed by 5 bases and J by 3 bases, 11 bases remained unmatched. The CDR3 is made up of 16 amino acids. CDR1 is LNHDA and CDR2 is SQIVND in the germline V gene (reference sequence). CDR3 sequence (DNA): TGTGCCAGTAGTCCACGACAGGGGATATATGACACTGAAGCTTTCTTT. Translating it yields CASSPRQGIYDTEAFF.

V usage is TRBV27 and J usage is TRBJ2-5, with 7 bases fitting TRBD1. The CDR3 is 14 amino acids. Trimming cost V 2 bases and J 5 bases; bases outside gene matches: 5. CDR1 is MNHEY, CDR2 SMNVEV, per germline (reference sequence). In nucleotides, the CDR3 is TGTGCCAGCAGTTTACAGACAGGGACGGAGACCCAGTACTTC. Encoded protein: CASSLQTGTETQYF.

The chain is built from TRBV3-1 (or the pseudogene TRBV3-2) and TRBJ2-5; D is undetermined. Trimming took 1 base from V and 2 from J, leaving 8 bases between them. The CDR3 extends over 14 amino acids. CDR1 and CDR2 (germline): LGHDT, YNNKEL (reference sequence). CDR3 loop: CASSQVGRQETQYF. For the CDR3, the DNA is TGTGCCAGCAGCCAAGTGGGCAGGCAAGAGACCCAGTACTTC.

The table lists this clone with a count of one. The chain joins TRBV11-2 to TRBJ2-6; TRBD2 agrees at 9 bases. Germline trimming cut 1 base from V and 0 bases from J; bases unmatched to any gene: 1. The CDR3 runs to 17 residues. The germline gives CDR1 SGHAT, CDR2 FQNNGV. The CDR3 bases are TGTGCCAGCAGCTTAGTAGCGGGAGTCTCTGGGGCCAACGTCCTGACTTTC. Protein sequence: CASSLVAGVSGANVLTF.

Comments on this clone: The sample holds other DNA sequences that translate to the same CDR3. The CDR3 region is CASSADRNTEAFF. The DNA of the CDR3 is TGTGCCAGCAGCGCGGACAGGAACACTGAAGCTTTCTTT. The chain links TRBV7-2 to TRBJ1-1; possibly TRBD1 for D (6 bases). From germline, CDR1 is SGHTA and CDR2 FQGNSA. V lost 5 bases to trimming and J lost 1 base, with 8 bases between them. The CDR3 is made up of 13 amino acids.